This T cell receptor beta chain was profiled in a study of blood T cell repertoires in COVID-19. Study information: From the United States, Italy and Spain came samples of acute and convalescent COVID-19.

Produced via immunoSEQ multiplex PCR; TCRdb's table is partial and in-frame only. Of over 100,000 clones in the sample, more than 75% were seen once. The CDR3 sequence is 13 residues long. Germline CDR1 and CDR2: ENHRY and SYGVKD. V shed 6 bases, J shed 5 bases, and the junction held 6 bases outside the gene matches. Sequenced material: peripheral blood. This TCR was sampled from a man aged 65 to 79 with acute or convalescent COVID-19. The chain recombines TRBV10-3 with TRBJ1-1, with TRBD1 matching 7 bases. CDR3 in DNA: TGTGCCATCAGGTCGGGACAGAGGACTGAAGCTTTCTTT. As protein: CAIRSGQRTEAFF.